The 4 T cell receptor beta chains in this list originate from one sample, sequenced in a study of technical replicates of blood from a handful of donors. Sequencing used immunoSEQ multiplex PCR; TCRdb keeps in-frame clones, though not all of them. The repertoire holds about 57,000 clones, roughly 93% seen once, with under 5.5% in the top ten. Sequencing was done on a sample of PBMCs. These receptors were taken from a human donor in good health. Some clones in this sample may be carry-over from other donors' samples.

The chain uses TRBV28 and TRBJ1-6; D is possibly TRBD1 (6 bases). In germline, CDR1 is MDHEN, CDR2 SYDVKM. This CDR3 has 14 amino acids. Between the trimmed V and J ends, which lost 2 bases and 9 bases, there was a span of 11 bases. CDR3 loop: CASSLPGEGSPLHF. CDR3 DNA: TGTGCCAGCAGTTTACCAGGGGAAGGTTCACCCCTCCACTTT.

This chain connects TRBV11-2 to TRBJ2-7, with a possible D match to TRBD2 (7 bases). This CDR3 has 16 residues. The V gene's germline CDR1 is SGHAT and CDR2 FQNNGV. V was clipped by 2 bases and J by 5 bases, with 19 bases between them. This CDR3 is CASSLPPTGGKNEQYF. The CDR3 region has the DNA TGTGCCAGCAGCTTACCCCCGACGGGGGGCAAGAACGAGCAGTACTTC.

V and J are TRBV9 and TRBJ2-3; 11 bases align to TRBD1. The V segment lost 6 bases and the J segment 9 bases; nucleotides outside the gene matches: 12. Looked up from germline, CDR1 is SGDLS and CDR2 is YYNGEE. The CDR3 contains 15 residues. For the CDR3, the DNA is TGTGCCAGCACCCCCCGGGACAGGGGGGAGTGGACGCAGTATTTT. It specifies CASTPRDRGEWTQYF. Full variable domain (outside the CDR3, taken from reference TRBV9 and TRBJ2-3): DSGVTQTPKHLITATGQRVTLRCSPRSGDLSVYWYQQSLDQGLQFLIQYYNGEERAKGNILERFSAQQFPDLHSELNLSSLELGDSALYFCASTPRDRGEWTQYFGPGTRLTVL.

The V call is TRBV2, the J call TRBJ1-4; maybe TRBD1 (6 bases). CDR1 and CDR2 from the germline V gene are SNHLY and FYNNEI. CDR3 length: 15 residues. V was shortened by 5 bases and J by 1 base, with 11 bases between the two germline ends. CDR3 nucleotide sequence: TGTGCCAGCAGTAAGAACAGGGAAACTAATGAAAAACTGTTTTTT. It encodes CASSKNRETNEKLFF.